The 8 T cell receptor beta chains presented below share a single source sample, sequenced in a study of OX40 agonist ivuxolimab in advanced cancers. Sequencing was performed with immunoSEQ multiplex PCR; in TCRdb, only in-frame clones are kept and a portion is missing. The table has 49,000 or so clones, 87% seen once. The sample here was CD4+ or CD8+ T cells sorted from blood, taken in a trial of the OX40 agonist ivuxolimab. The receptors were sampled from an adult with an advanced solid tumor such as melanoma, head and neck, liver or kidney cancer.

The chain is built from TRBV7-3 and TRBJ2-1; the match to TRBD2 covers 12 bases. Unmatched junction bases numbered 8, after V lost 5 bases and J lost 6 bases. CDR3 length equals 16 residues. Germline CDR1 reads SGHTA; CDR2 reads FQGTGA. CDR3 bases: TGTGCCAGCAGCCCCCGGCTAGCGGGAGGGTCCAATGAGCAGTTCTTC. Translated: CASSPRLAGGSNEQFF.

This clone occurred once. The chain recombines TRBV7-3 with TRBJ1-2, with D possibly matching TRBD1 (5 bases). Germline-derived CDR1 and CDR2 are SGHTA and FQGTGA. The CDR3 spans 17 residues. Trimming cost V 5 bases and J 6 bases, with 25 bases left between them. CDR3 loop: CASSKGSWEGSFHGYTF. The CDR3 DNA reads TGTGCCAGCAGCAAGGGGTCTTGGGAAGGCAGTTTCCATGGCTACACCTTC.

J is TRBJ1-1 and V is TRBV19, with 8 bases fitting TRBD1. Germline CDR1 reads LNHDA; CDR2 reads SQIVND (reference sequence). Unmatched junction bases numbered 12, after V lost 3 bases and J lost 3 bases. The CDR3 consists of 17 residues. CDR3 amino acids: CASSIGQGGILDTEAFF. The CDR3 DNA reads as TGTGCCAGTAGTATTGGACAGGGAGGGATATTGGACACTGAAGCTTTCTTT.

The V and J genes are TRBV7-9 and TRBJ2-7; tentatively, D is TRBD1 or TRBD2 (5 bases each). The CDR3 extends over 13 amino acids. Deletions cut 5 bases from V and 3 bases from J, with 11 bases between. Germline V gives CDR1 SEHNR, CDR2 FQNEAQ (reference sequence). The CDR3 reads CASSRDPLYEQYF. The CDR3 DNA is TGTGCCAGCAGCAGGGACCCACTCTACGAGCAGTACTTC. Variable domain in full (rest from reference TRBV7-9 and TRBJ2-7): DTGVSQNPRHKITKRGQNVTFRCDPISEHNRLYWYRQTLGQGPEFLTYFQNEAQLEKSRLLSDRFSAERPKGSFSTLEIQRTEQGDSAMYLCASSRDPLYEQYFGPGTRLTVT.

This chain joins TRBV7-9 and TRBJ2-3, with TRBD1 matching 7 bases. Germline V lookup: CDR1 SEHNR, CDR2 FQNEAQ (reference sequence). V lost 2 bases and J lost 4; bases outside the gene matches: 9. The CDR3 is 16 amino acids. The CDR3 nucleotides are TGTGCCAGCAGCTTAAACCGACAGGGCCCTGCAGATACGCAGTATTTT. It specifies CASSLNRQGPADTQYF.

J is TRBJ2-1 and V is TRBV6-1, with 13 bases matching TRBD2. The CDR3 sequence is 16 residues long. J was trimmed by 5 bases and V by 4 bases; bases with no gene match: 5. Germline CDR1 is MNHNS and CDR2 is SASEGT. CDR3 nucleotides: TGTGCCAGCAGTGCCGGACTAGCGGGAGCCGACAATGAGCAGTTCTTC. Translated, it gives CASSAGLAGADNEQFF.

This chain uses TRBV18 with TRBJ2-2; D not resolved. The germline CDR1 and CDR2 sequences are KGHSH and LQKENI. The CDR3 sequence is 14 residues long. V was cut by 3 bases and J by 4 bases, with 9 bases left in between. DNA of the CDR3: TGTGCCAGCTCACCGAACAGATTCACCGGGGAGCTGTTTTTT. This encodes CASSPNRFTGELFF.

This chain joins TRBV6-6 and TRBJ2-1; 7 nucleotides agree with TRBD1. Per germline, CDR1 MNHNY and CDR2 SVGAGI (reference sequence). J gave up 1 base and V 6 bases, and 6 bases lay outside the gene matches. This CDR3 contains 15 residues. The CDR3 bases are TGTGCCAGCAGATACCTGACAGGGTCCTACAATGAGCAGTTCTTC. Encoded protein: CASRYLTGSYNEQFF.